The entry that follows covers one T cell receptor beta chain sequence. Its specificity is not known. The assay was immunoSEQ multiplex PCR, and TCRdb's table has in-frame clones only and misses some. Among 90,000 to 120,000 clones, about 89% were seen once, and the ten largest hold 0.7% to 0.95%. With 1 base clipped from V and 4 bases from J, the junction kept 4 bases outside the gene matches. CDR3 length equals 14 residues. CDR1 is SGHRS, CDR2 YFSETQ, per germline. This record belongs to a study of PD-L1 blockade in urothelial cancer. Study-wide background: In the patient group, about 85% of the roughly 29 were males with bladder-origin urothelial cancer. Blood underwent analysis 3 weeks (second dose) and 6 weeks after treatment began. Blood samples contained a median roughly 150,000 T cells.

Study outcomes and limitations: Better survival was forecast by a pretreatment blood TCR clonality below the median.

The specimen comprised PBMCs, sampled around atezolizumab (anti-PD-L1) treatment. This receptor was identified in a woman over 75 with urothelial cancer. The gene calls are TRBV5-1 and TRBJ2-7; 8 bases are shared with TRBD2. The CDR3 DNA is TGCGCCAGCAGCTTGTCGGCTAGCGGGTACGAGCAGTACTTC. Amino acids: CASSLSASGYEQYF.